These T cell receptor beta chains were read from a single sample in a study of cytomegalovirus exposure and HLA in healthy donors. Clones were read by immunoSEQ multiplex PCR, and TCRdb kept only the in-frame ones, dropping some. The sample carries about 190,000 clones, around 86% recorded once. The sample consisted of PBMCs. The origin of the receptors is a woman between 18 and 29 years old in good health and CMV-seronegative. CDR3s include the opening cysteine and the closing phenylalanine or tryptophan. The D gene is left open where the match is weak. Where a row states a size, it is once, few, many or the class of an expanded clone; other rows omit it.

TRBD1,TRBJ1-1,TRBV19,.,CASGGGQGINTEAFF,TGTGCCAGTGGGGGGGGACAGGGCATTAACACTGAAGCTTTCTTT
.,TRBJ1-6,TRBV5-1,.,CASSLLGEGVNSPLHF,TGCGCCAGCAGCTTGTTGGGAGAGGGGGTAAATTCACCCCTCCACTTT
TRBD1,TRBJ1-1,TRBV7-9,.,CASSLGTGLNTEAFF,TGTGCCAGCAGCTTAGGGACAGGACTGAACACTGAAGCTTTCTTT
TRBD1,TRBJ2-7,TRBV6-5,.,CASSSPGQISYEQYF,TGTGCCAGCAGTTCCCCGGGACAGATTTCCTACGAGCAGTACTTC
.,TRBJ1-2,TRBV7-9,medium-sized,CASSQGPGRDYGYTF,TGTGCCAGCAGCCAAGGACCCGGGAGGGACTATGGCTACACCTTC
TRBD2,TRBJ2-1,TRBV14,.,CASSFSGSSRFF,TGTGCCAGCAGCTTTAGCGGGAGTTCGCGGTTCTTC
TRBD1,TRBJ1-3,TRBV5-6,.,CASSRDSSGNTIYF,TGTGCCAGCAGCCGGGACAGCTCTGGAAACACCATATATTTT
TRBD1,TRBJ2-3,TRBV7-6,.,CASRQTNRGRVGTQYF,TGTGCCAGCAGACAAACCAACAGGGGGCGAGTCGGTACGCAGTATTTT
TRBD1,TRBJ1-5,TRBV6-5,.,CASSQTGKQPQHF,TGTGCCAGCAGTCAGACAGGGAAACAGCCCCAGCATTTT
.,TRBJ1-1,TRBV15,.,CATSRDGWGKNTEAFF,TGTGCCACCAGCAGAGATGGGTGGGGCAAGAACACTGAAGCTTTCTTT
.,TRBJ1-1,TRBV2,.,CASREERNTEAFF,TGTGCCAGCCGGGAGGAACGGAACACTGAAGCTTTCTTT
TRBD1,TRBJ1-6,TRBV4-1,.,CASSHTGANSPLHF,TGCGCCAGCAGCCACACAGGGGCTAATTCACCCCTCCACTTT
TRBD2,TRBJ2-5,TRBV5-1,.,CASSLVASGSETQYF,TGCGCCAGCAGCTTGGTGGCTAGCGGAAGCGAGACCCAGTACTTC
TRBD1,TRBJ2-7,TRBV2,few,CASSGTGIGEQYF,TGTGCCAGCAGTGGGACAGGGATCGGCGAGCAGTACTTC
.,TRBJ2-3,TRBV10-3,once,CAIKVAGTDTQYF,TGTGCCATCAAGGTAGCGGGCACAGATACGCAGTATTTT
TRBD1,TRBJ1-2,TRBV5-6,.,CASSLVGQGIYGYTF,TGTGCCAGCAGCTTGGTGGGACAGGGGATCTATGGCTACACCTTC
.,TRBJ1-4,TRBV9,.,CASSVEDRGSNEKLFF,TGTGCCAGCAGCGTAGAAGACCGGGGGAGTAATGAAAAACTGTTTTTT
TRBD1,TRBJ1-2,TRBV2,.,CASSWTGGDGYTF,TGTGCCAGCAGTTGGACAGGGGGCGATGGCTACACCTTC
.,TRBJ1-3,TRBV4-2,.,CASSQDYRAYSGNTIYF,TGTGCCAGCAGCCAAGACTACAGGGCTTACTCTGGAAACACCATATATTTT
.,TRBJ2-5,TRBV6-6,once,CASSYSRETQYF,TGTGCCAGCAGTTACTCGAGGGAGACCCAGTACTTC
.,TRBJ2-1,TRBV7-9,.,CASSWGGGIHNEQFF,TGTGCCAGCAGCTGGGGCGGCGGGATTCACAATGAGCAGTTCTTC
.,TRBJ2-5,TRBV10-1,once,CASSDSDRETQYF,TGCGCCAGCAGTGACTCCGACAGGGAGACCCAGTACTTC
.,TRBJ2-7,TRBV7-7,.,CASSLFDGDMYEQYF,TGTGCCAGCAGCCTCTTCGATGGGGACATGTACGAGCAGTACTTC
.,TRBJ2-7,TRBV13,.,CASSLDSYEQYF,TGTGCCAGCAGCTTAGACAGCTACGAGCAGTACTTC
TRBD1,TRBJ2-3,TRBV2,.,CATRQGVGTDTQYF,TGTGCCACCAGACAGGGGGTGGGCACAGATACGCAGTATTTT
TRBD1,TRBJ2-7,TRBV10-2,once,CASSSGDSSYEQYF,TGCGCCAGCAGTTCCGGGGACAGCTCCTACGAGCAGTACTTC
TRBD1,TRBJ2-6,TRBV30,.,CACPRDRGQASGANVLTF,TGTGCCTGCCCCCGGGACAGGGGGCAAGCCTCTGGGGCCAACGTCCTGACTTTC
.,TRBJ2-1,TRBV7-7,.,CASSSRAGDKGNEQFF,TGTGCCAGCAGCTCTAGGGCCGGGGACAAGGGGAATGAGCAGTTCTTC
TRBD2,TRBJ2-1,TRBV7-9,.,CASSSLAGEQFF,TGTGCCAGCAGCAGTCTAGCGGGGGAGCAGTTCTTC
.,TRBJ2-3,TRBV2,.,CASDPPSSTQYF,TGTGCCAGCGATCCCCCTAGCTCTACGCAGTATTTT
.,TRBJ2-7,TRBV27,.,CASSIRSGLSYEQYF,TGTGCCAGCAGTATCAGGTCTGGCCTCTCCTACGAGCAGTACTTC
TRBD1,TRBJ1-2,TRBV18,.,CASSPMQGASEGYTF,TGTGCCAGCTCACCAATGCAGGGGGCATCTGAGGGCTACACCTTC
.,TRBJ2-5,TRBV29-1,once,CSVEVVVAETQYF,TGCAGCGTTGAAGTTGTAGTCGCAGAGACCCAGTACTTC
.,TRBJ2-3,TRBV25-1,.,CASSEFGGTDTQYF,TGTGCCAGCAGTGAATTCGGGGGCACAGATACGCAGTATTTT
TRBD2,TRBJ2-1,TRBV27,.,CASSLKWGGVRYNEQFF,TGTGCCAGCAGTTTAAAGTGGGGGGGGGTGAGGTACAATGAGCAGTTCTTC
.,TRBJ2-1,TRBV6-6,.,CASTGGYNEQFF,TGTGCCAGCACTGGAGGGTACAATGAGCAGTTCTTC
.,TRBJ1-2,TRBV27,.,CASREDGGNNYGYTF,TGTGCCAGCAGAGAGGACGGAGGGAATAACTATGGCTACACCTTC
TRBD1,TRBJ2-5,TRBV5-6,.,CASSLRELGGETQYF,TGTGCCAGCAGCTTGAGGGAACTAGGGGGCGAGACCCAGTACTTC
.,TRBJ2-3,TRBV2,.,CASKEGLSADTQYF,TGTGCCAGCAAAGAGGGACTTTCCGCAGATACGCAGTATTTT
TRBD2,TRBJ2-3,TRBV11-2,.,CASSLGLAGGVDTQYF,TGTGCCAGCAGCTTAGGACTAGCGGGGGGGGTAGATACGCAGTATTTT
TRBD2,TRBJ2-3,TRBV27,.,CASRPTGLAGTDTQYF,TGTGCCAGCAGACCAACTGGACTAGCGGGCACAGATACGCAGTATTTT
.,TRBJ1-6,TRBV21-1,once,CASSKGTGGLNSPLHF,TGTGCCAGCAGCAAAGGGACAGGGGGCCTCAATTCACCCCTCCACTTT
TRBD1,TRBJ2-6,TRBV7-2,.,CASSLRPGPQGDGANVLTF,TGTGCCAGCAGCTTAAGGCCCGGGCCGCAGGGGGACGGGGCCAACGTCCTGACTTTC
.,TRBJ1-1,TRBV6-5,.,CATRRWEGNTEAFF,TGTGCCACACGTCGGTGGGAGGGGAACACTGAAGCTTTCTTT
TRBD2,TRBJ2-7,TRBV14,.,CASSQDNLAGKQYF,TGTGCCAGCAGCCAAGACAATCTAGCGGGGAAGCAGTACTTC
TRBD1,TRBJ1-2,TRBV7-2,.,CASSRDRGYGYTF,TGTGCCAGCAGCCGGGACAGGGGCTACGGCTACACCTTC
.,TRBJ1-1,TRBV30,.,CAWSVKSRVTEAFF,TGTGCCTGGAGTGTAAAGTCCCGGGTAACTGAAGCTTTCTTT
TRBD1,TRBJ1-2,TRBV7-2,.,CASSLTGAAEGGYTF,TGTGCCAGCAGCTTAACAGGGGCGGCAGAGGGTGGCTACACCTTC
.,TRBJ1-2,TRBV30,.,CAWSAGSGYTF,TGTGCCTGGAGTGCAGGTTCCGGCTACACCTTC
.,TRBJ2-3,TRBV2,.,CASSDDGQASTDTQYF,TGTGCCAGCAGTGACGATGGGCAGGCTAGCACAGATACGCAGTATTTT
TRBD1,TRBJ2-1,TRBV18,.,CASSRIPGQGALNEQFF,TGTGCCAGCTCCAGAATTCCGGGACAGGGCGCCCTAAATGAGCAGTTCTTC
.,TRBJ1-1,TRBV6-5,once,CASSYNRETEAFF,TGTGCCAGCAGTTACAACAGGGAGACTGAAGCTTTCTTT
.,TRBJ2-2,TRBV7-3,.,CASSPNRIPYTGELFF,TGTGCCAGCAGCCCGAACAGGATTCCGTACACCGGGGAGCTGTTTTTT
TRBD1,TRBJ1-2,TRBV19,.,CASSMRGQESGGYTF,TGTGCCAGTAGTATGCGGGGACAGGAGTCGGGTGGCTACACCTTC